One sample yielded the 8 T cell receptor beta chains listed below, sequenced in a study of cytomegalovirus exposure and HLA in healthy donors. Clones were read by immunoSEQ multiplex PCR, and TCRdb kept only the in-frame ones, dropping some. This table has some 170,000 clones, just under 85% appearing once. Sequenced: PBMCs. The receptors stem from a man aged 25-45 years in good health and CMV-seropositive.

The rearrangement uses TRBV7-2 and TRBJ2-3; 8 nucleotides match TRBD2. Germline V gene sequence: CDR1 SGHTA, CDR2 FQGNSA. Trimming took 4 bases from V and 6 from J; bases not matched to a gene: 9. CDR3 length: 15 residues. The CDR3 DNA is TGTGCCAGCAGCTCGGTGCGGGGGGCCTCCGATACGCAGTATTTT. It translates to CASSSVRGASDTQYF.

Concerning this clone itself: Germline is not matched at one junction end, which may reflect a read error. The chain combines TRBV27 with TRBJ1-2; TRBD1 is a possible D gene (5 bases). This CDR3 is 13 amino acids long. CDR1 and CDR2 (germline): MNHEY, SMNVEV (reference sequence). CDR3 bases: TGTGCCAGCAGTTTATCGGGGCAGTACGGCTACACATTC. Translated: CASSLSGQYGYTF.

This clone was counted only a few times. Written as DNA, the CDR3 is TGTGCCAGCCTGGGCAGCTTCACCGGGGAGCTGTTTTTT. It is translated as CASLGSFTGELFF. The chain joins TRBV6-1 to TRBJ2-2; no clear D. The germline V gene has CDR1 MNHNS and CDR2 SASEGT. The length of the CDR3 is 13 residues. V was shortened by 8 bases and J by 4 bases, with 11 bases between the two germline ends.

The chain recombines TRBV27 with TRBJ1-1; the match to TRBD1 covers 10 bases. CDR1 MNHEY and CDR2 SMNVEV come from the germline V gene (reference sequence). This CDR3 contains 16 residues. The V gene end was trimmed by 6 bases and the J gene end by 6 bases; junction bases not matched to a gene: 13. In DNA form, the CDR3 reads TGTGCCAGCAGACAAAGGGCCAACGGACAGGGGGCTGAAGCTTTCTTT. Its protein is CASRQRANGQGAEAFF.

The chain carries TRBV9 and TRBJ2-3, with 8 nucleotides matching TRBD2. Looked up from germline, CDR1 is SGDLS and CDR2 is YYNGEE. This CDR3 region has 15 residues. V lost 4 bases and J lost 5; bases outside the gene matches: 9. The CDR3 loop reads CASSIHGGARDTQYF. Here the CDR3 DNA reads TGTGCCAGCAGCATACACGGGGGGGCCAGAGATACGCAGTATTTT.

V is TRBV29-1 and J is TRBJ1-4; D gene unclear. V lost 7 bases, J lost 0 bases, and 12 bases lay in between. This CDR3 comprises 14 residues. Germline lookup yields CDR1 SQVTM and CDR2 ANQGSEA. The CDR3: CSAADGATNEKLFF. DNA for the CDR3: TGCAGCGCAGCAGACGGGGCAACTAATGAAAAACTGTTTTTT.

This clone has more than one count but fewer than ten. The rearrangement joins TRBV5-1 to TRBJ2-7, with D tentatively TRBD1 (5 bases). V was trimmed by 1 base and J by 6 bases, leaving 8 bases between them. The CDR3 loop spans 12 amino acids. Germline assignment: CDR1 SGHRS and CDR2 YFSETQ. CDR3 sequence: CASSLNRGEQYF. The CDR3 coding sequence is TGCGCCAGCAGCTTGAATAGGGGCGAGCAGTACTTC.

V is TRBV18 and J is TRBJ1-2, with a weak D call TRBD1 (6 bases). The CDR3 loop spans 12 amino acids. Germline V CDR1 and CDR2: KGHSH, LQKENI. Trimming shortened V by 6 bases and J by 7 bases, and 12 bases separated the two germline ends. CDR3 loop: CASSEWGLGYTF. The CDR3 coding sequence is TGTGCCAGCTCGGAGTGGGGGCTTGGCTACACCTTC.